Following are 5 T cell receptor beta chains from one sample sequenced in a study of PD-L1 blockade in urothelial cancer. As to time point: pretreatment peripheral blood. Measured with immunoSEQ multiplex PCR; TCRdb has only the in-frame clones, and not every one. The repertoire consists of 65,000 to 90,000 clones, with roughly 84% occurring once and the leading ten covering approximately 10%. Material: PBMCs, obtained around atezolizumab (anti-PD-L1) treatment. The receptor source for this set is a woman between 70 and 85 years old with urothelial cancer.

This CDR3 is CASSLSVNYGYTF. CDR3 nucleotide sequence: TGTGCCAGCAGCTTGTCGGTTAACTATGGCTACACCTTC. V and J are TRBV5-5 and TRBJ1-2; D remains unclear. Germline CDR1 and CDR2: SGHKS and YYEKEE (reference sequence). Between the trimmed V and J ends, which lost 1 base and 1 base, there was a span of 5 bases. The CDR3 is 13 amino acids.

The gene calls are TRBV9 and TRBJ1-2; D may be TRBD1 (6 bases). The CDR3 loop spans 13 amino acids. Trimming shortened V by 3 bases and J by 2 bases, and 8 bases separated the two germline ends. From germline, CDR1 is SGDLS and CDR2 YYNGEE. CDR3 in DNA: TGTGCCAGCAGCGATACAGGGAACTATGGCTACACCTTC. Amino acids: CASSDTGNYGYTF.

This chain connects TRBV29-1 to TRBJ1-2, with TRBD1 matching over 7 bases. The junction had 11 bases not matched to a gene; V was cut back by 4 bases and J by 0 bases. CDR3 length equals 16 residues. Germline V gene lookup returns CDR1 SQVTM and CDR2 ANQGSEA. CDR3 DNA: TGCAGCGTTGTAGGGACAGAGAGGGGATCTAACTATGGCTACACCTTC. The encoded protein is CSVVGTERGSNYGYTF.

This clone was detected only once. The V gene is TRBV11-3, the J gene TRBJ2-1; 14 bases match TRBD2. This CDR3 is built from 15 residues. Per germline, CDR1 SGHNT and CDR2 YENEEA. V shed 3 bases, J shed 9 bases, and the junction held 4 bases outside the gene matches. As DNA, the CDR3 is TGTGCCAGCAGCTTGACTAGCGGGGGGGCCGTTGAGCAGTTCTTC. Protein: CASSLTSGGAVEQFF.

By share, this clone ranks as medium-sized (0.01 to 0.1%). The V call is TRBV14, the J call TRBJ2-3; 12 bases match TRBD2. Germline V lookup: CDR1 SGHDN, CDR2 FVKESK. This CDR3 comprises 21 residues. The ends lost 0 bases at V and 4 bases at J; junction bases unmatched: 17. CDR3: CASSQDIFGGLAGSTADTQYF. The CDR3 DNA follows: TGTGCCAGCAGCCAAGATATTTTCGGCGGACTAGCGGGATCCACCGCAGATACGCAGTATTTT.